A selection of T cell receptor beta chains follows, all from one sample in a study of blood T cell repertoires in COVID-19. This table comes from immunoSEQ multiplex PCR, and its TCRdb copy is limited to in-frame clones, with some not included. The sample contains about 240,000 clones, 83% of which appear only once. Specimen: PBMCs or T cells enriched from blood (not recorded which). These receptors all stem from a woman aged 40 to 50 who had been exposed to COVID-19. Both conserved end residues are part of each CDR3. D genes are given only for firm matches. The size field is filled for only some rows; it gives once, few, many or a size class.

.	few	TRBV18	TRBJ1-1	CASSAMTGKNTEAFF	TGTGCCAGCTCAGCAATGACAGGAAAGAACACTGAAGCTTTCTTT
.	.	TRBV28	TRBJ1-2	CASSLRSYGYTF	TGTGCCAGCAGTTTGCGAAGCTATGGCTACACCTTC
.	.	TRBV25-1	TRBJ1-2	CASRPGLSSYGYTF	TGTGCCAGCAGGCCTGGACTCAGTAGCTATGGCTACACCTTC
.	.	TRBV6-5	TRBJ1-2	CASSLKTGGYTF	TGTGCCAGCAGTCTCAAAACGGGGGGCTACACCTTC
.	.	TRBV27	TRBJ1-6	CASSLTRVASLHF	TGTGCCAGCAGTTTAACTAGGGTCGCGTCCCTCCACTTT
.	.	TRBV5-4	TRBJ2-6	CASSPQTGMGANVLTF	TGTGCCAGCAGCCCTCAAACAGGGATGGGGGCCAACGTCCTGACTTTC
.	.	TRBV30	TRBJ1-1	CAWSRGEDTEAFF	TGTGCCTGGAGTAGAGGGGAGGATACTGAAGCTTTCTTT
.	.	TRBV30	TRBJ2-3	CAWSGARTATDTQYF	TGTGCCTGGAGTGGGGCCCGGACAGCCACAGATACGCAGTATTTT
.	.	TRBV11-3	TRBJ1-1	CASSPGEGYTEAFF	TGTGCCAGCAGCCCAGGGGAGGGATACACTGAAGCTTTCTTT
TRBD1	.	TRBV5-4	TRBJ1-4	CASSTDRVNEKLFF	TGTGCCAGCAGCACGGACAGGGTTAATGAAAAACTGTTTTTT
TRBD1	.	TRBV6-1	TRBJ2-7	CASSESLPGQGRSSYEQYF	TGTGCCAGCAGTGAATCGCTTCCTGGACAGGGGCGCTCCTCCTACGAGCAGTACTTC
TRBD1	.	TRBV5-1	TRBJ2-5	CASSLAPGQQETQYF	TGCGCCAGCAGCTTGGCCCCGGGACAGCAAGAGACCCAGTACTTC
.	.	TRBV9	TRBJ1-6	CASSPDPRGMGNSPLHF	TGTGCCAGCAGCCCAGACCCTCGTGGTATGGGCAATTCACCCCTCCACTTT
TRBD1	.	TRBV6-5	TRBJ2-7	CASRGWDSAYEQYF	TGTGCCAGCAGGGGGTGGGACAGTGCCTACGAGCAGTACTTC
TRBD2	.	TRBV7-7	TRBJ2-2	CASSLAWDYSDNTGELFF	TGTGCTAGCAGCTTGGCGTGGGACTACTCTGATAACACCGGGGAGCTGTTTTTT
TRBD2	once	TRBV7-8	TRBJ2-3	CASSLPTSGGTDTQYF	TGTGCCAGCAGCTTACCTACTAGCGGGGGCACAGATACGCAGTATTTT
.	.	TRBV7-2	TRBJ1-2	CASSLAGSGWGSGYTF	TGTGCCAGCAGCCTGGCCGGGTCGGGATGGGGTAGTGGCTACACCTTC
.	.	TRBV15	TRBJ2-1	CATSRDGGQFQNEQFF	TGTGCCACCAGCAGAGACGGGGGGCAGTTCCAAAATGAGCAGTTCTTC
TRBD1	.	TRBV2	TRBJ1-6	CASTSRDRGLVLHF	TGTGCCAGCACTAGTCGGGACAGGGGCCTTGTCCTCCACTTT
TRBD1	once	TRBV7-9	TRBJ2-1	CASSITGTEYNEQFF	TGTGCCAGCAGCATCACCGGGACAGAGTACAATGAGCAGTTCTTC
.	.	TRBV4-1	TRBJ1-2	CASSQLEGPFNYGYTF	TGCGCCAGCAGCCAGTTGGAGGGGCCGTTTAACTATGGCTACACCTTC
.	.	TRBV19	TRBJ1-1	CASSGTRDLNTEAFF	TGTGCCAGTAGTGGGACGAGGGACTTGAACACTGAAGCTTTCTTT